This TCR beta chain was recorded in a study of T cells expressing NK-cell markers. Study as a whole: Repertoires of TCR beta were obtained from T cells sorted as CD3+CD56+NKG2C+, CD3+CD56+NKG2C- and CD3+CD56-NKG2C+.

TCRdb reanalyzed the 5' RACE reads and collapses them to one entry per CDR3 protein, without DNA. This sample's clone table lists almost 450,000 distinct CDR3 sequences. The CDR3 sequence is 15 residues long. What was sequenced was blood T cells: a sorted CD56 or NKG2C T cell subset, CD4+ or CD8+ T cells, or bulk PBMC T cells (not recorded which). This TCR was sampled from a woman aged 18-69 years in good health. The chain carries TRBV12-3 or TRBV12-4 and TRBJ1-4; TCRdb selects TRBD1, and the lack of DNA leaves this call unchecked. The CDR3 sequence: CASSIVGQGAEKLFF.